This T cell receptor (beta chain) was obtained from a study of blood T cell repertoires in COVID-19. The table came from immunoSEQ multiplex PCR; TCRdb's copy has only in-frame clones and leaves some out. The sample consists of over 110,000 clones, roughly 80% of them appearing once. This CDR3 has 12 residues. Germline CDR1 and CDR2: LNHNV and YYDKDF (reference sequence). The ends were cut back, 2 bases at V and 5 bases at J, with 4 bases in the middle. This sequence originates from an older man who had recovered from COVID-19. Source material: peripheral blood. This chain joins TRBV15 and TRBJ1-5; D uncertain. The CDR3 region is CATSRSDQPQHF. The CDR3 coding sequence is TGTGCCACCAGCAGAAGCGATCAGCCCCAGCATTTT. Full variable domain (missing parts from reference TRBV15 and TRBJ1-5): DAMVIQNPRYQVTQFGKPVTLSCSQTLNHNVMYWYQQKSSQAPKLLFHYYDKDFNNEADTPDNFQSRRPNTSFCFLDIRSPGLGDTAMYLCATSRSDQPQHFGDGTRLSIL.